This TCR beta chain was profiled in a study of response to subunit inactivated influenza vaccine. Whole-study results and caveats: It was the authors' suggestion that each seasonal influenza vaccination recruits few new T cells.

From the RT-PCR reads, TCRdb called clonotypes with MiXCR, one entry per CDR3 protein. The sample holds approximately 200,000 distinct CDR3 sequences, approximately 15% seen once. CDR3 length: 12 amino acids. V was trimmed by 1 base and J by 5 bases, leaving 6 bases between them. Germline CDR1 and CDR2: SGHVS and FNYEAQ. The sample holds a few counts of this clonotype. Its specificity is unknown. Material: CD8+ T cells sorted from PBMCs, obtained approximately 5 days after vaccination. The chain employs TRBV7-6 and TRBJ2-7, with TRBD1 as a possible D gene (6 bases). The source is a man aged 50-59 years who received an inactivated influenza vaccine. The CDR3 loop reads CASSLGTDEQYF. The CDR3 DNA reads TGTGCCAGCAGCTTAGGGACAGACGAGCAGTACTTC.